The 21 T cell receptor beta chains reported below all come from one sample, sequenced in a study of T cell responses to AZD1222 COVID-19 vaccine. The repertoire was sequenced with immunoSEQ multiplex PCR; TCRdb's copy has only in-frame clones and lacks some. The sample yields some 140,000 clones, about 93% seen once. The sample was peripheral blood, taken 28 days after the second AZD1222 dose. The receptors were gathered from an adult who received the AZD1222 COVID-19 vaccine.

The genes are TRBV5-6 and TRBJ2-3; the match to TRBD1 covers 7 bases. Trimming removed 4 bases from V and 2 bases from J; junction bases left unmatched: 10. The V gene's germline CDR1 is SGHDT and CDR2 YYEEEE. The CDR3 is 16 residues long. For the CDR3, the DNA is TGTGCCAGCAGCCCTTCGACAGGGTGGAACACAGATACGCAGTATTTT. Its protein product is CASSPSTGWNTDTQYF.

CDR3 protein: CASSLVTGLGNEQFF. Written as DNA, the CDR3 is TGTGCCAGCAGCTTAGTAACAGGGTTGGGGAATGAGCAGTTCTTC. The chain carries TRBV7-2 and TRBJ2-1, with TRBD1 as a possible D gene (6 bases). Looked up from germline, CDR1 is SGHTA and CDR2 is FQGNSA. This CDR3 has 15 residues. The germline V and J ends were trimmed by 1 base and 7 bases, with 14 bases remaining between them.

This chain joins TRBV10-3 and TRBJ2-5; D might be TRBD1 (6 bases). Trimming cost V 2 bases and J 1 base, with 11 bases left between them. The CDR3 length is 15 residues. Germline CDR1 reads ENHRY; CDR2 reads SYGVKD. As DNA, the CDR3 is TGTGCCATCAGTGAGAGACAGGCCCTCCAAGAGACCCAGTACTTC. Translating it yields CAISERQALQETQYF.

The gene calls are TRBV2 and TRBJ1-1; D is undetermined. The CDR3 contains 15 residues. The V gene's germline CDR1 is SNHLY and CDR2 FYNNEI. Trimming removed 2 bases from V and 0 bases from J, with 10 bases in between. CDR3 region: CASSEPPELNTEAFF. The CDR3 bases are TGTGCCAGCAGTGAACCACCAGAGTTGAACACTGAAGCTTTCTTT.

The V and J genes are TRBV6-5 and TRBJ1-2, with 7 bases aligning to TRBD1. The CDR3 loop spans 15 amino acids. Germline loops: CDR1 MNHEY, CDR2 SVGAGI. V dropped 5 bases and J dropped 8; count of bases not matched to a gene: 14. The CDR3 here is CASSHYPGTALGYTF. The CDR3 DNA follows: TGTGCCAGCAGTCACTACCCCGGGACAGCATTAGGCTACACCTTC.

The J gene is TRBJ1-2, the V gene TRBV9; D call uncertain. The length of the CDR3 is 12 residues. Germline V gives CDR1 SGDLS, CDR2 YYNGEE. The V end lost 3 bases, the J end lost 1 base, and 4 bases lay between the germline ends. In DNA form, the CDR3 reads TGTGCCAGCAGCGAGAATAACTATGGCTACACCTTC. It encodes CASSENNYGYTF. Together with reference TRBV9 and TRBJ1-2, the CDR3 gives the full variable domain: DSGVTQTPKHLITATGQRVTLRCSPRSGDLSVYWYQQSLDQGLQFLIQYYNGEERAKGNILERFSAQQFPDLHSELNLSSLELGDSALYFCASSENNYGYTFGSGTRLTVV.

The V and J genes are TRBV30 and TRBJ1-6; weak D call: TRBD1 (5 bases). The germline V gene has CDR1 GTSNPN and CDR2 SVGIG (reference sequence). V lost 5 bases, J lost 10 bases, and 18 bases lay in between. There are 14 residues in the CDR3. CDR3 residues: CAWAREGRESPLHF. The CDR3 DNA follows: TGTGCCTGGGCTAGGGAGGGGCGCGAGTCACCCCTCCACTTT.

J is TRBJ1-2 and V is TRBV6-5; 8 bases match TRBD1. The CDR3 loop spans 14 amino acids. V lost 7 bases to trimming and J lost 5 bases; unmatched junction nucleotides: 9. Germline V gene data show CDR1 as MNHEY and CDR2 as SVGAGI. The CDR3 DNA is TGTGCCAGCACCATGACAGGGGATGGGTATGGCTACACCTTC. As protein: CASTMTGDGYGYTF.

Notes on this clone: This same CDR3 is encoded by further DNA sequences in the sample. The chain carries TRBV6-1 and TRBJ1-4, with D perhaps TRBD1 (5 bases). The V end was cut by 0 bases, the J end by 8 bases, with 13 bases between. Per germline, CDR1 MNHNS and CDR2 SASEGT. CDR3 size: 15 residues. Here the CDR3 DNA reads TGTGCCAGCAGTGAAGCGCGCGGGGGGGTCGAAAAACTGTTTTTT. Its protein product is CASSEARGGVEKLFF.

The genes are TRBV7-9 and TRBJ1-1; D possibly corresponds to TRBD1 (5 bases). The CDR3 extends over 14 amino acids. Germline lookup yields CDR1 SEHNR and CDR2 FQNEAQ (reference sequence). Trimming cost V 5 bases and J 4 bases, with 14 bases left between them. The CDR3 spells CASSVGDFGTEAFF. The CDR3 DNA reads TGTGCCAGCAGCGTAGGGGATTTTGGCACTGAAGCTTTCTTT.

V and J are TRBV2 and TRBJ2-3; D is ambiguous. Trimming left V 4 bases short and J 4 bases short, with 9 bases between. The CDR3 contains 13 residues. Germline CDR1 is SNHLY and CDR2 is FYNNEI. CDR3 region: CASSVGRPDTQYF. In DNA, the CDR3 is TGTGCCAGCAGTGTGGGTCGACCAGATACGCAGTATTTT.

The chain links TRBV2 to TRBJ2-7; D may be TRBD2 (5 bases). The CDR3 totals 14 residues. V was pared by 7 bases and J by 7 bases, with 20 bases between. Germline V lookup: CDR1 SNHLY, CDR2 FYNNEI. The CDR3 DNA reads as TGTGCCAGCACCAAATCGGGGAGTTCGGGTGAGCAGTACTTC. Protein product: CASTKSGSSGEQYF.

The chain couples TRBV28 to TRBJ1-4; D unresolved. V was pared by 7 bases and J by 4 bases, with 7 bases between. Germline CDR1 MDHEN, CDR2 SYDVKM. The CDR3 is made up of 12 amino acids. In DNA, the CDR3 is TGTGCCAGCACCGTGGATAATGAAAAACTGTTTTTT. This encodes CASTVDNEKLFF.

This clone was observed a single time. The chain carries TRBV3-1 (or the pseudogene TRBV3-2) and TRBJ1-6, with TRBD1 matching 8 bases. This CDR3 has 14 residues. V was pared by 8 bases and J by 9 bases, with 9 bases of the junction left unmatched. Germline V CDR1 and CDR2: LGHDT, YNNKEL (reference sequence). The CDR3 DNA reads TGTGCCAGCGCGAGGGGAGGACAGGGTTCACCCCTCCACTTT. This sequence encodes CASARGGQGSPLHF.

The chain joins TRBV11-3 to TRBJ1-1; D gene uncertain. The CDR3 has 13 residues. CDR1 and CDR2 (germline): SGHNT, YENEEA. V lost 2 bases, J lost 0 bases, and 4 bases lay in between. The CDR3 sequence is CASSLTVNTEAFF. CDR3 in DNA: TGTGCCAGCAGCTTAACGGTGAACACTGAAGCTTTCTTT.

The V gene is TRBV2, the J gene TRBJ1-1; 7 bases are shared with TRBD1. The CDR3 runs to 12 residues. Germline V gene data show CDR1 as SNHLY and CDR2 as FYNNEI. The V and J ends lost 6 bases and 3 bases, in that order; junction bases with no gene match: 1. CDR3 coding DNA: TGTGCCAGCAGGGGACAGTACACTGAAGCTTTCTTT. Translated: CASRGQYTEAFF.

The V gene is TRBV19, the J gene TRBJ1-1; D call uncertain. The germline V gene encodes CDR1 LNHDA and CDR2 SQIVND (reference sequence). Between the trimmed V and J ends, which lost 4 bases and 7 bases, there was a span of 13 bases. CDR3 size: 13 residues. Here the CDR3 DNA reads TGTGCCAGTAGTACTAGATTCGTATTTGAAGCTTTCTTT. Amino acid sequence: CASSTRFVFEAFF.

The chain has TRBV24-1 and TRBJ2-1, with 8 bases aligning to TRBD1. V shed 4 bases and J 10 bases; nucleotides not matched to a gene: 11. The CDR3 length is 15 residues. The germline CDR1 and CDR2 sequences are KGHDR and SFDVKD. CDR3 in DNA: TGTGCCACCAGTGACGCCGGACAGGGAAGGGAAGAGCAGTTCTTC. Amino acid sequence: CATSDAGQGREEQFF.

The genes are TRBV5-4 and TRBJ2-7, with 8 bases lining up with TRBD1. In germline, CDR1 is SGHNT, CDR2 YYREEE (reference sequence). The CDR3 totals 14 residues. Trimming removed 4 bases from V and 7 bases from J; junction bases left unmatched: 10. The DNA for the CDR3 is TGTGCCAGCAGCGCCGGGACAGGTACGGATGAGCAGTACTTC. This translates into CASSAGTGTDEQYF.

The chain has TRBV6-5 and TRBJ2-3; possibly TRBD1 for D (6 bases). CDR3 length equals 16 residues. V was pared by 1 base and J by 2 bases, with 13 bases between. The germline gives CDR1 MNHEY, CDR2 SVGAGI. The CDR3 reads CASSYLIQGDTDTQYF. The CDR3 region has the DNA TGTGCCAGCAGTTACTTGATACAGGGAGACACAGATACGCAGTATTTT.

DNA of the CDR3: TGTGCCTGGAGTGTTTCTCGAGGGGGAAAACTGTTTTTT. This gives the protein CAWSVSRGGKLFF. The chain is built from TRBV30 and TRBJ1-4; weak D call: TRBD1 (6 bases). The ends were cut back, 0 bases at V and 10 bases at J, with 12 bases in the middle. CDR3 size: 13 residues. Per germline, CDR1 GTSNPN and CDR2 SVGIG (reference sequence).